The TCR beta chain described here comes from a study of blood T cell repertoires in COVID-19. Overall study: Donors in the United States, Italy and Spain gave samples during acute or convalescent COVID-19. The analysed material was cDNA or gDNA that came from T cells, B-cell-depleted T cells, or PBMCs.

CDR3 length: 14 residues. Germline values: CDR1 MNHEY, CDR2 SVGAGI. V lost 6 bases and J 7 bases, leaving 19 bases between the germline ends. In the study's own analysis: Estimates of nucleated cell counts were drawn from the amplification of reference gene primers. Method: immunoSEQ multiplex PCR; TCRdb's copy keeps in-frame clones and lacks some. The DNA gave D and trimming, while V, J and clone size come from that table. The sample carries about 70,000 clones, 60% to 80% recorded once. What was sequenced was peripheral blood. The chain joins TRBV6-5 to TRBJ2-7, with D possibly matching TRBD1 (7 bases). This TCR came from a human donor in a cohort sampled during active COVID-19. The CDR3 DNA reads TGTGCCAGCAGCCTGGCGGGACAGCCTTCTGAGCAGTACTTC. Translation gives CASSLAGQPSEQYF.